This record concerns one T cell receptor (beta chain) sequence. The antigen this receptor binds is unknown. Base qualities are missing; no much larger clone stands one base away. The trial excluded patients who had a history of autoimmune disease or were on systemic immunosuppression. Peripheral blood for TCR sequencing was collected from all dose cohorts at baseline, on cycle 4 day 1, and on cycle 7 day 1. Samples came from an open-label, multicenter, first-in-human phase I dose-escalation trial of ivuxolimab. Adults with locally advanced or metastatic melanoma, renal cell, hepatocellular, or head and neck squamous cell carcinoma were enrolled in the trial. Before TCR sequencing, CD4+ T cells and CD8+ T cells from peripheral blood were sorted into separate populations. Genomic DNA was extracted from sorted cells for sequencing of the TCRbeta CDR3 region. TCRbeta CDR3 regions were sequenced using the immunoSEQ Assay. Drawn from immuneACCESS, this table holds only the in-frame rearrangements with V and J called that TCRdb kept. Clones are partly lost; checked studies trace under half to an unresolved V gene and leave the rest unexplained. The sample table lists 60,000 to 90,000 clones, around 90% of them with a count of one. Under 0.4% of the sample belongs to the ten largest clones.

The data belong to a study of OX40 agonist ivuxolimab in advanced cancers. Notes on the research overall: Ivuxolimab was a fully human IgG2 agonistic monoclonal antibody targeting the costimulatory receptor OX40 (CD134). Intravenous ivuxolimab was administered to patients every 2 weeks at six dose levels: 0.01, 0.1, 0.3, 1.5, 3 and 10 mg/kg. Peripheral TCRbeta sequencing aimed to test whether ivuxolimab altered TCR sequence diversity and caused clonal T-cell expansion. Patients were allowed to have had prior anti-PD-1, anti-PD-L1 or anti-CTLA-4 therapy, and approximately 37% of the dose-escalation patients had been treated with checkpoint inhibitors. In the dose-escalation cohort, 65% to 90% of patients were male, and the mean age was approximately 64 years, with a range of roughly 20 to 79. Among the roughly 50 dose-escalation patients, around 19 had hepatocellular carcinoma, approximately 15 melanoma, 9 renal cell carcinoma and 9 head and neck cancer. The paper reports the monotherapy dose-escalation portion (N of about 50 patients) of the phase I ivuxolimab trial. Partial responses were achieved by three dose-escalation patients, of whom one had hepatocellular carcinoma and two had cutaneous melanoma.

Summary of the overall study and its limitations: At doses from 0.1 to 3.0 mg/kg, clonal expansion was seen in both CD4+ and CD8+ blood T cells between baseline and week 6. In the 0.1-3.0 mg/kg groups, partial responders were among the patients with the lowest normalized peripheral clonal expansion, particularly in CD8+ T cells. After ivuxolimab, expanded clones were on average more numerous among CD8+ T cells than among CD4+ T cells. Which antigens the clonally expanded peripheral T cells were specific for was not determined. Low levels of normalized T-cell clonal expansion were also seen in some patients who did not respond.

As encoded in the germline V gene (reference sequence), CDR1 is SEHNR while CDR2 is FQNEAQ. Taken from cysteine to phenylalanine, the CDR3 has 14 residues. Just the 42-base CDR3 DNA is kept, in frame starting at base 1. V loses 5 bases at its end and J loses 4 bases; junction bases beyond the gene matches: 7. This TCR derives from an adult with an advanced solid tumor such as melanoma, head and neck, liver or kidney cancer. The chain was built from TRBV7-9 and TRBJ2-5, and 7 bases in between align with TRBD2. The source material was CD4+ or CD8+ T cells sorted from blood, sampled in a trial of the OX40 agonist ivuxolimab. The CDR3 reads CASSPILAGETQYF. In nucleotide form, the sequence is TGTGCCAGCAGCCCGATTTTAGCGGGAGAGACCCAGTACTTC. This CDR3, with the reference TRBV7-9 and TRBJ2-5 proteins standing in past its ends, gives the full variable domain DTGVSQNPRHKITKRGQNVTFRCDPISEHNRLYWYRQTLGQGPEFLTYFQNEAQLEKSRLLSDRFSAERPKGSFSTLEIQRTEQGDSAMYLCASSPILAGETQYFGPGTRLLVL.